The 26 T cell receptor beta chains given below trace back to one sample, sequenced in a study of cytomegalovirus exposure and HLA in healthy donors. Vbeta (60) and Jbeta (13) primers were used in the PCR. The repertoire was sequenced with immunoSEQ multiplex PCR; TCRdb's copy has only in-frame clones and lacks some. The sample table sets out about 70,000 clones. The sequencing input was PBMCs. These receptors were collected from a woman aged 25 to 39 in good health and CMV-seronegative.

V and J are TRBV29-1 and TRBJ1-2; unclear D gene. The CDR3 is made up of 13 amino acids. Germline assignment: CDR1 SQVTM and CDR2 ANQGSEA. V lost 0 bases to trimming and J lost 6 bases, with 11 bases between them. The CDR3 protein is CSVEDPRVDGYTF. The CDR3 bases are TGCAGCGTTGAAGATCCGAGGGTAGATGGCTACACCTTC.

The chain carries TRBV29-1 and TRBJ2-7, with 7 bases matching TRBD1. Looked up from germline, CDR1 is SQVTM and CDR2 is ANQGSEA. CDR3 length equals 15 residues. After removal of 5 bases from V and 4 bases from J, the junction contained 14 bases not matched to a gene. The CDR3 spells CSVTHRGPSPYEQYF. The DNA of the CDR3 is TGCAGCGTTACCCACAGGGGTCCTTCCCCTTACGAGCAGTACTTC.

V is TRBV29-1 and J is TRBJ2-5; 14 positions match TRBD2. The J call may be in error: the DNA end matches TRBJ2-7 better. The CDR3 sequence is 14 residues long. Germline lookup yields CDR1 SQVTM and CDR2 ANQGSEA. In nucleotides, the CDR3 is TGCAGCGTTGGACTAGCGGGGGGGTCCTACGAGCAGTACTTC. Its translation is CSVGLAGGSYEQYF.

The chain couples TRBV2 to TRBJ2-2; 7 nucleotides agree with TRBD1. This CDR3 is built from 13 residues. Trimming took 4 bases from V and 7 from J; bases not matched to a gene: 3. Germline CDR1 and CDR2: SNHLY and FYNNEI. The CDR3 bases are TGTGCCAGCAGTGGGTACAGGGGCGGGGAGCTGTTTTTT. Residues: CASSGYRGGELFF.

The chain combines TRBV29-1 with TRBJ1-1, with 7 bases aligning to TRBD1. The J segment lost 1 base and the V segment lost 4 bases, leaving 6 bases of the junction unmatched. The CDR3 extends over 14 amino acids. Germline lookup yields CDR1 SQVTM and CDR2 ANQGSEA. Here the CDR3 reads CSVAWDRANTEAFF. In DNA form, the CDR3 reads TGCAGCGTTGCCTGGGACAGAGCGAACACTGAAGCTTTCTTT.

V gene TRBV7-3 combines with J gene TRBJ2-3, with D perhaps TRBD2 (6 bases). Germline-derived CDR1 and CDR2 are SGHTA and FQGTGA. The V and J ends lost 4 bases and 3 bases respectively, with 14 bases between them. The CDR3 spans 15 residues. The CDR3 nucleotides are TGTGCCAGCAGCTCGACCGGGACTCCAACAGATACGCAGTATTTT. As protein: CASSSTGTPTDTQYF.

The rearrangement uses TRBV30 and TRBJ2-7, with D unresolved. CDR3 size: 14 residues. Germline CDR1 and CDR2: GTSNPN and SVGIG (reference sequence). Between the trimmed V and J ends, which lost 2 bases and 7 bases, there was a span of 18 bases. CDR3 loop: CAWSSPPSTREQYF. DNA for the CDR3: TGTGCCTGGAGTTCCCCCCCCTCCACGCGGGAGCAGTACTTC.

The J gene is TRBJ1-2, the V gene TRBV28; D is possibly TRBD1 (5 bases). The V end lost 5 bases, the J end lost 8 bases, and 12 bases lay between the germline ends. The CDR3 runs 12 residues. Germline loops: CDR1 MDHEN, CDR2 SYDVKM. The CDR3 loop reads CASSDWGEGYTF. The CDR3 DNA reads as TGTGCCAGCAGTGACTGGGGGGAGGGCTACACCTTC.

The chain employs TRBV28 and TRBJ2-7; no reliable D call. Trimming cost V 4 bases and J 2 bases, with 6 bases left between them. The germline CDR1 and CDR2 sequences are MDHEN and SYDVKM. The CDR3 loop spans 12 amino acids. This CDR3 reads CASSSSPYEQYF. DNA for the CDR3: TGTGCCAGCAGTTCCTCTCCCTACGAGCAGTACTTC.

J is TRBJ2-3 and V is TRBV7-3; tentatively, D is TRBD1 (6 bases). V dropped 6 bases and J dropped 0 bases, with 13 bases sitting between them. Germline CDR1 and CDR2: SGHTA and FQGTGA. The CDR3 loop spans 15 amino acids. CDR3 nucleotides: TGTGCCAGCAGTCGTGACAGGTCTAGCACAGATACGCAGTATTTT. The encoded protein is CASSRDRSSTDTQYF.

This chain connects TRBV30 to TRBJ1-2, with D unresolved. The length of the CDR3 is 19 residues. V shed 1 base and J shed 3 bases, with 27 bases lying between them. Per germline, CDR1 GTSNPN and CDR2 SVGIG (reference sequence). Here the CDR3 DNA reads TGTGCCTGGAGTGCCTCCCCGGACGGGATCCGATTCCACTACTATGGCTACACCTTC. Its translation: CAWSASPDGIRFHYYGYTF. Complete variable domain (other parts from reference TRBV30 and TRBJ1-2): SQTIHQWPATLVQPVGSPLSLECTVEGTSNPNLYWYRQAAGRGLQLLFYSVGIGQISSEVPQNLSASRPQDRQFILSSKKLLLSDSGFYLCAWSASPDGIRFHYYGYTFGSGTRLTVV.

This chain connects TRBV6-1 to TRBJ2-7; unclear D gene. The CDR3 has 16 amino acids. V was clipped by 3 bases and J by 3 bases, with 18 bases between them. CDR1 and CDR2 from the germline V gene are MNHNS and SASEGT. Here the CDR3 reads CASSDLPAAYVYEQYF. CDR3 sequence (DNA): TGTGCCAGCAGTGATCTCCCGGCGGCTTACGTCTACGAGCAGTACTTC.

The V gene is TRBV9, the J gene TRBJ2-5, with 10 nucleotides matching TRBD1. J gave up 2 bases and V 2 bases, and 0 bases lay outside the gene matches. This CDR3 region has 14 residues. Germline values: CDR1 SGDLS, CDR2 YYNGEE. The CDR3 sequence is CASSVGQGQETQYF. For the CDR3, the DNA is TGTGCCAGCAGCGTGGGACAGGGGCAAGAGACCCAGTACTTC.

The gene calls are TRBV27 and TRBJ2-7; 11 nucleotides match TRBD2. Germline lookup yields CDR1 MNHEY and CDR2 SMNVEV (reference sequence). The CDR3 spans 14 residues. V lost 6 bases to trimming and J lost 4 bases; unmatched junction nucleotides: 5. This CDR3 reads CASSPGTSGYEQYF. For the CDR3, the DNA is TGTGCCAGCAGCCCGGGGACTAGCGGATACGAGCAGTACTTC.

The chain joins TRBV30 to TRBJ1-1; TRBD1 matches 8 bases. Germline-derived CDR1 and CDR2 are GTSNPN and SVGIG (reference sequence). V dropped 2 bases and J dropped 5; count of bases not matched to a gene: 4. The CDR3 contains 13 residues. This chain's CDR3 is CAWSQGARTEAFF. CDR3 nucleotides: TGTGCCTGGAGTCAGGGGGCGAGGACTGAAGCTTTCTTT.

The rearrangement uses TRBV11-2 and TRBJ2-5; D is undetermined. Germline V gene sequence: CDR1 SGHAT, CDR2 FQNNGV. Trimming pared 2 bases from V and 2 bases from J, leaving 9 bases between. The CDR3 consists of 14 residues. The CDR3 is CASSLNVAQETQYF. CDR3 nucleotides: TGTGCCAGCAGCTTAAATGTGGCTCAAGAGACCCAGTACTTC. Full variable domain (outside the CDR3, taken from reference TRBV11-2 and TRBJ2-5): EAGVAQSPRYKIIEKRQSVAFWCNPISGHATLYWYQQILGQGPKLLIQFQNNGVVDDSQLPKDRFSAERLKGVDSTLKIQPAKLEDSAVYLCASSLNVAQETQYFGPGTRLLVL.

This rearrangement joins TRBV6-1 to TRBJ2-5; TRBD2 matches at 7 bases. The V gene end was trimmed by 0 bases and the J gene end by 7 bases; junction bases not matched to a gene: 2. Looked up from germline, CDR1 is MNHNS and CDR2 is SASEGT. The CDR3 covers 13 residues. CDR3 sequence reads: CASSEARGGTQYF. CDR3 in DNA: TGTGCCAGCAGTGAAGCCCGCGGGGGGACCCAGTACTTC.

J is TRBJ1-4 and V is TRBV2; 7 bases fit TRBD1. The CDR3 has 13 amino acids. V lost 8 bases and J lost 4; bases outside the gene matches: 4. Germline V gene data show CDR1 as SNHLY and CDR2 as FYNNEI. CDR3 loop: CASDRDSNEKLFF. The CDR3 coding sequence is TGTGCCAGCGACCGGGACAGTAATGAAAAACTGTTTTTT.

The J gene is TRBJ1-3, the V gene TRBV28, with a weak D call TRBD1 (6 bases). In germline, CDR1 is MDHEN, CDR2 SYDVKM. Trimming removed 6 bases from V and 2 bases from J, with 11 bases in between. The CDR3 has 14 residues. CDR3 DNA: TGTGCCAGCAGGCGCTCAGGGGCTGGAAACACCATATATTTT. Translation gives CASRRSGAGNTIYF.

V is TRBV6-5 and J is TRBJ1-2; D unclear. V was trimmed by 2 bases and J by 3 bases, leaving 10 bases between them. The CDR3 length is 14 residues. Germline CDR1 is MNHEY and CDR2 is SVGAGI. In DNA, the CDR3 is TGTGCCAGCAGTTACGACCCGAGGGACTATGGCTACACCTTC. Translated: CASSYDPRDYGYTF.

The rearrangement uses TRBV4-1 and TRBJ2-2, with 12 bases lining up with TRBD2. The V and J ends lost 0 bases and 7 bases, in that order; junction bases with no gene match: 6. This CDR3 is 17 amino acids long. Per germline, CDR1 MGHRA and CDR2 YSYEKL. The chain's CDR3 is CASSQDRLAGVSGELFF. The DNA of the CDR3 is TGCGCCAGCAGCCAAGACCGACTAGCGGGAGTAAGCGGGGAGCTGTTTTTT.

The V gene is TRBV9, the J gene TRBJ2-7; perhaps TRBD2 as D (6 bases). CDR1 is SGDLS, CDR2 YYNGEE, per germline. Deletions cut 2 bases from V and 5 bases from J, with 14 bases between. The CDR3 runs to 14 residues. CDR3 bases: TGTGCCAGCAGCGTGGGACTCCAGCGGGACGAGCAGTACTTC. It encodes CASSVGLQRDEQYF.

Here the CDR3 reads CASSPSRTVLYNEQFF. In DNA form, the CDR3 reads TGCGCCAGCAGCCCCTCTCGGACAGTCTTGTACAATGAGCAGTTCTTC. The rearrangement uses TRBV10-1 and TRBJ2-1, with D perhaps matching TRBD1 (6 bases). Germline CDR1 reads WNHNN; CDR2 reads SYGVQD (reference sequence). The CDR3 extends over 16 amino acids. Trimming stripped 6 bases from V and 4 bases from J, with 19 bases between.

This chain joins TRBV28 and TRBJ2-1; a possible D gene is TRBD2 (6 bases). The CDR3 spans 14 residues. Trimming pared 6 bases from V and 5 bases from J, leaving 14 bases between. CDR1 is MDHEN, CDR2 SYDVKM, per germline. CDR3 amino acids: CASSPLGGDNEQFF. CDR3 nucleotide sequence: TGTGCCAGCAGCCCCCTGGGGGGTGACAATGAGCAGTTCTTC.

The chain recombines TRBV5-1 with TRBJ2-7; D is uncertain. Germline CDR1 is SGHRS and CDR2 is YFSETQ. V was pared by 2 bases and J by 0 bases, with 9 bases between. This CDR3 has 14 amino acids. The CDR3 spells CASSFRFSSYEQYF. The CDR3 nucleotides are TGCGCCAGCAGCTTCAGGTTTAGCTCCTACGAGCAGTACTTC.

The rearrangement links TRBV7-8 to TRBJ2-3, with TRBD2 identical over 13 bases. Germline V lookup: CDR1 SGHVS, CDR2 FQNEAQ. The ends lost 4 bases at V and 5 bases at J; junction bases unmatched: 6. This CDR3 contains 16 residues. The CDR3 is CASSSGLAGAGDTQYF. Here the CDR3 DNA reads TGTGCCAGCAGCTCCGGACTAGCGGGGGCTGGAGATACGCAGTATTTT.